What follows are 23 T cell receptor beta chains derived from one specimen sequenced in a study of radiotherapy plus CTLA-4 blockade in lung cancer. Only in-frame clones appear in the TCRdb table, and some are missing; sequencing was by immunoSEQ multiplex PCR. This table holds 90,000 or so clones, roughly 80% found once. The sample in question was peripheral blood, obtained from a patient treated with radiotherapy plus ipilimumab. These receptors all stem from a human donor with non-small cell lung cancer who had stable disease on radiotherapy plus ipilimumab.

CDR3 DNA: TGTGCCAGTAGATCCTTGGACCCGCTCAATTCACCCCTCCACTTT. It yields the protein CASRSLDPLNSPLHF. V and J are TRBV19 and TRBJ1-6; D unresolved. CDR1 is LNHDA, CDR2 SQIVND, per germline (reference sequence). V was trimmed by 6 bases and J by 7 bases, leaving 16 bases between them. The CDR3 runs to 15 residues.

This chain joins TRBV7-3 and TRBJ2-2; D not certain. CDR1 and CDR2 (germline): SGHTA, FQGTGA. Trimming shortened V by 5 bases and J by 3 bases, and 4 bases separated the two germline ends. This CDR3 region has 12 residues. CDR3 nucleotides: TGTGCCAGCAGCCCGGACACCGGGGAGCTGTTTTTT. Its translation is CASSPDTGELFF.

The V gene is TRBV5-4, the J gene TRBJ1-4; 7 positions agree with TRBD1. The CDR3 consists of 15 residues. CDR1 is SGHNT and CDR2 is YYREEE in the germline V gene (reference sequence). After removal of 4 bases from V and 2 bases from J, the junction contained 5 bases not matched to a gene. CDR3 bases: TGTGCCAGCAGCGCAGCAGGGGGTACTAATGAAAAACTGTTTTTT. Protein: CASSAAGGTNEKLFF.

This chain links TRBV11-2 with TRBJ1-2; D is uncertain. Trimming shortened V by 1 base and J by 2 bases, and 8 bases separated the two germline ends. The CDR3 has 14 amino acids. In germline, CDR1 is SGHAT, CDR2 FQNNGV. CDR3 sequence reads: CASSLAEGNYGYTF. CDR3 nucleotides: TGTGCCAGCAGCTTAGCTGAAGGGAACTATGGCTACACCTTC.

The V call is TRBV28, the J call TRBJ2-7; TRBD1 agrees at 7 bases. V shed 7 bases, J shed 8 bases, and the junction held 8 bases outside the gene matches. CDR3 length equals 12 residues. Germline CDR1 reads MDHEN; CDR2 reads SYDVKM. The CDR3 region has the DNA TGTGCCAGCACCCTCCGACAGGGACAGCAGTACTTC. Its translation is CASTLRQGQQYF.

In nucleotides, the CDR3 is TGTGCCAGCAGTCGGAACTTGGGTGAGGGCTACACCTTC. Residues: CASSRNLGEGYTF. The V gene is TRBV7-2, the J gene TRBJ1-2, with D unresolved. Trimming shortened V by 6 bases and J by 8 bases, and 16 bases separated the two germline ends. The CDR3 covers 13 residues. The V gene's germline CDR1 is SGHTA and CDR2 FQGNSA.

The rearrangement links TRBV5-1 to TRBJ1-2; tentative D call: TRBD1 (5 bases). Germline CDR1 reads SGHRS; CDR2 reads YFSETQ. The germline V and J ends were trimmed by 0 bases and 5 bases, with 17 bases remaining between them. The CDR3 runs to 16 residues. The CDR3 nucleotides read TGCGCCAGCAGCTTGGCCCCCTCCGGGGCCGGGTATGGCTACACCTTC. Encoded protein: CASSLAPSGAGYGYTF. The full variable domain, completed using reference TRBV5-1 and TRBJ1-2, is KAGVTQTPRYLIKTRGQQVTLSCSPISGHRSVSWYQQTPGQGLQFLFEYFSETQRNKGNFPGRFSGRQFSNSRSEMNVSTLELGDSALYLCASSLAPSGAGYGYTFGSGTRLTVV.

This clone appeared a few times. CDR3 loop: CASSFRGNFEKLFF. The DNA of the CDR3 is TGTGCCAGCAGTTTTAGGGGAAACTTTGAAAAACTGTTTTTT. This chain joins TRBV28 and TRBJ1-4; D may be TRBD1 (5 bases). The CDR3 has 14 residues. CDR1 and CDR2 from the germline V gene are MDHEN and SYDVKM. V was pared by 3 bases and J by 7 bases, with 12 bases between.

In nucleotides, the CDR3 is TGTGCCAGCAGCTTGACGGAGCGGGGACCCCTCCACTTT. Protein product: CASSLTERGPLHF. V gene TRBV7-3 combines with J gene TRBJ1-6; D is ambiguous. V was pared by 3 bases and J by 12 bases, with 12 bases between. The CDR3 has 13 residues. Germline lookup yields CDR1 SGHTA and CDR2 FQGTGA.

This chain uses TRBV27 with TRBJ2-3, with 8 nucleotides matching TRBD1. Germline CDR1 MNHEY, CDR2 SMNVEV (reference sequence). The CDR3 is 15 amino acids. Unmatched junction bases numbered 7, after V lost 6 bases and J lost 2 bases. In DNA, the CDR3 is TGTGCCAGCAGGGGTCAGGGGGCGGTCACAGATACGCAGTATTTT. It codes for CASRGQGAVTDTQYF.

A single count supports this clone. The chain is built from TRBV19 and TRBJ1-6, with 7 bases aligning to TRBD1. This CDR3 is 14 amino acids long. The V segment lost 7 bases and the J segment 11 bases; nucleotides outside the gene matches: 11. Germline CDR1 LNHDA, CDR2 SQIVND (reference sequence). Here the CDR3 reads CASTTGQQKAPLHF. CDR3 coding DNA: TGTGCCAGTACCACGGGACAGCAGAAGGCACCCCTCCACTTT. The whole variable domain, remainder taken from reference TRBV19 and TRBJ1-6, is DGGITQSPKYLFRKEGQNVTLSCEQNLNHDAMYWYRQDPGQGLRLIYYSQIVNDFQKGDIAEGYSVSREKKESFPLTVTSAQKNPTAFYLCASTTGQQKAPLHFGNGTRLTVT.

The chain carries TRBV11-3 and TRBJ1-4; D not certain. The CDR3 length is 12 residues. The germline gives CDR1 SGHNT, CDR2 YENEEA. The V and J ends lost 1 base and 7 bases respectively, with 4 bases between them. CDR3 DNA sequence: TGTGCCAGCAGCTTAGGAGGTGAAAAACTGTTTTTT. It yields the protein CASSLGGEKLFF. The full variable domain, rest sourced from reference TRBV11-3 and TRBJ1-4, is EAGVVQSPRYKIIEKKQPVAFWCNPISGHNTLYWYLQNLGQGPELLIRYENEEAVDDSQLPKDRFSAERLKGVDSTLKIQPAELGDSAVYLCASSLGGEKLFFGSGTQLSVL.

This clone was counted only a few times. This chain connects TRBV30 to TRBJ1-1; unclear D gene. Germline values: CDR1 GTSNPN, CDR2 SVGIG (reference sequence). V was cut by 1 base and J by 8 bases, with 8 bases left in between. The CDR3 consists of 11 residues. The CDR3 DNA is TGTGCCTGGAGTGAGAGAGCGGAAGCTTTCTTT. It yields the protein CAWSERAEAFF.

The genes are TRBV11-1 and TRBJ2-5; TRBD2 matches at 12 bases. The CDR3 is 16 residues long. V lost 5 bases and J lost 2; bases outside the gene matches: 6. CDR1 is SGHAT and CDR2 is FQDESV in the germline V gene (reference sequence). The CDR3 is CASSTLGTSGQETQYF. The CDR3 DNA sequence: TGTGCCAGCAGCACACTCGGGACTAGCGGGCAAGAGACCCAGTACTTC.

This clone was seen a single time. The chain employs TRBV19 and TRBJ2-7; 7 positions agree with TRBD2. With V trimmed by 6 bases and J by 0 bases, 5 bases remained unmatched. Germline-derived CDR1 and CDR2 are LNHDA and SQIVND (reference sequence). There are 14 residues in the CDR3. The CDR3 is CASSLGGSSYEQYF. As DNA, the CDR3 is TGTGCCAGTAGCCTGGGCGGGAGCTCCTACGAGCAGTACTTC. Drawing the rest from reference TRBV19 and TRBJ2-7, the complete variable domain is DGGITQSPKYLFRKEGQNVTLSCEQNLNHDAMYWYRQDPGQGLRLIYYSQIVNDFQKGDIAEGYSVSREKKESFPLTVTSAQKNPTAFYLCASSLGGSSYEQYFGPGTRLTVT.

The chain combines TRBV28 with TRBJ1-2; 7 nucleotides agree with TRBD1. The CDR3 runs 17 residues. CDR1 is MDHEN, CDR2 SYDVKM, per germline. V lost 5 bases, J lost 5 bases, and 17 bases stayed unmatched. The CDR3 bases are TGTGCCAGCAGTCCCCCCCGGGACAGCGTCGTTCCATATGGCTACACCTTC. This translates into CASSPPRDSVVPYGYTF.

The chain recombines TRBV6-1 with TRBJ1-3; the D is unclear. There are 14 residues in the CDR3. Germline V gives CDR1 MNHNS, CDR2 SASEGT. Trimming shortened V by 7 bases and J by 3 bases, and 13 bases separated the two germline ends. The CDR3 region is CASKSSHNGNTIYF. The DNA of the CDR3 is TGTGCCAGCAAGAGCAGCCACAATGGAAACACCATATATTTT.

The chain is built from TRBV28 and TRBJ2-2; TRBD1 is a possible D gene (5 bases). The CDR3 loop spans 15 amino acids. V shed 3 bases and J shed 0 bases, with 8 bases lying between them. Germline V gives CDR1 MDHEN, CDR2 SYDVKM. The CDR3 sequence is CASSFAGTNTGELFF. CDR3 in DNA: TGTGCCAGCAGTTTCGCAGGGACGAACACCGGGGAGCTGTTTTTT.

This clone was seen only a few times. This chain connects TRBV7-9 to TRBJ2-7; D remains ambiguous. V dropped 1 base and J dropped 3 bases, with 7 bases sitting between them. CDR1 and CDR2 from the germline V gene are SEHNR and FQNEAQ (reference sequence). CDR3 length: 13 residues. CDR3 sequence (DNA): TGTGCCAGCAGCTTAGGCACCCACTACGAGCAGTACTTC. Its protein is CASSLGTHYEQYF.

The chain couples TRBV11-2 to TRBJ1-6; the D gene is possibly TRBD1 (5 bases). The germline gives CDR1 SGHAT, CDR2 FQNNGV. The V end lost 1 base, the J end lost 9 bases, and 10 bases lay between the germline ends. The CDR3 extends over 14 amino acids. In nucleotides, the CDR3 is TGTGCCAGCAGCTTAGCAGGGTTCGGTTCACCCCTCCACTTT. Translating it yields CASSLAGFGSPLHF.

This clone was recorded only once. The genes are TRBV10-2 and TRBJ2-1; the D gene is possibly TRBD1 (8 bases). V was cut by 2 bases and J by 14 bases, with 10 bases left in between. This CDR3 comprises 11 residues. Germline CDR1 and CDR2: WSHSY and SAAADI. The CDR3 sequence: CASSETGGEFF. The CDR3 region has the DNA TGCGCCAGCAGTGAGACAGGGGGGGAGTTCTTC.

This rearrangement joins TRBV11-2 to TRBJ2-5; TRBD2 aligns across 13 bases. V shed 4 bases, J shed 5 bases, and the junction held 7 bases outside the gene matches. The V gene's germline CDR1 is SGHAT and CDR2 FQNNGV. This CDR3 comprises 16 residues. The CDR3 loop is CASSSRTSGGGETQYF. CDR3 sequence (DNA): TGTGCCAGCAGCTCCAGGACTAGCGGGGGCGGGGAGACCCAGTACTTC.

The rearrangement links TRBV6-1 to TRBJ1-5, with D perhaps TRBD1 (6 bases). The germline gives CDR1 MNHNS, CDR2 SASEGT. Trimming shortened V by 11 bases and J by 0 bases, and 17 bases separated the two germline ends. The CDR3 sequence is 15 residues long. The CDR3, as DNA: TGTGCCGCCTGGGGGCGGGACTCTAGCAATCAGCCCCAGCATTTT. Amino acids: CAAWGRDSSNQPQHF.